This T cell receptor beta chain was identified during a study of CD8+CD57+ T cells in acquired aplastic anemia. Looking at the study overall: Mean yield of DNA from sorted CD4+ and CD8+ cells was approximately 3 ug. General study results and limits: The study identified roughly 31 CD8+ CDR3 sequences shared by patients and controls.

According to the study, genomic DNA was the template for TCR beta VDJ and CDR3 profiling. Using its own MiXCR run on the reads, TCRdb lists one record per CDR3 protein. Seen here are approximately 200,000 distinct CDR3 sequences, 61% observed once, and the top ten hold approximately 32%. Deletions cut 5 bases from V and 2 bases from J, with 13 bases between. Germline-derived CDR1 and CDR2 are SGHVS and FNYEAQ. The CDR3 extends over 14 amino acids. This clonotype was seen ten or more times. Its antigen remains unknown. The sample comprised sorted CD4+, CD8+, or CD8+CD57+ T cells (not recorded which) from PBMCs. The V call is TRBV7-6, the J call TRBJ2-7; D possibly matches TRBD1 or TRBD2 (5 bases each). This receptor was taken from a human donor in good health. The CDR3 DNA sequence: TGTGCCAGCAGCCAGCCGGGGCCGACCTACGAGCAGTACTTC. Residues: CASSQPGPTYEQYF.